This T cell receptor beta chain was profiled in a study of blood T cell repertoires in COVID-19. Study-wide context: Italy, Spain and the United States were the sources of the convalescent and acute COVID-19 samples. Sample material is recorded as cDNA or gDNA derived from T cells, B-cell-depleted T cells, or PBMCs.

In the original analysis: Nucleated cell counts were estimated from reference gene primer amplification. Profiled with immunoSEQ multiplex PCR; TCRdb holds only in-frame clones, not every one. V, J and clone size were drawn from that table, and D and trimming were deduced from the DNA. Counted here are about 74,000 clones, 85% occurring once; the ten biggest clones make up 20% to 25%. V was clipped by 4 bases and J by 1 base, with 14 bases between them. The CDR3 totals 15 residues. CDR1 is SGHNT, CDR2 YYREEE, per germline (reference sequence). The J gene is TRBJ1-1, the V gene TRBV5-4; tentative D call: TRBD1 (6 bases). Sequencing was performed on peripheral blood. The clonotype was recovered from a man in his fifties or sixties with acute or convalescent COVID-19. CDR3: CASSALQGRNTEAFF. CDR3 nucleotides: TGTGCCAGCAGCGCACTACAGGGACGGAACACTGAAGCTTTCTTT.